Included here is one T cell receptor (beta chain) sequence, with context. Measured with immunoSEQ multiplex PCR; TCRdb has only the in-frame clones, and not every one. The table has 55,000 to 65,000 clones, approximately 89% seen once. This record belongs to a study of T cell responses to AZD1222 COVID-19 vaccine. The CDR3 extends over 15 amino acids. Germline CDR1 reads MNHEY; CDR2 reads SMNVEV (reference sequence). V dropped 5 bases and J dropped 2; count of bases not matched to a gene: 8. The chain carries TRBV27 and TRBJ1-1; 7 bases map to TRBD1. The starting material was peripheral blood, obtained 28 days after the second AZD1222 dose. The clonotype was recovered from an adult who received the AZD1222 COVID-19 vaccine. The CDR3 bases are TGTGCCAGCAGTGCCTTCGACAGGGCAAACACTGAAGCTTTCTTT. Protein product: CASSAFDRANTEAFF.